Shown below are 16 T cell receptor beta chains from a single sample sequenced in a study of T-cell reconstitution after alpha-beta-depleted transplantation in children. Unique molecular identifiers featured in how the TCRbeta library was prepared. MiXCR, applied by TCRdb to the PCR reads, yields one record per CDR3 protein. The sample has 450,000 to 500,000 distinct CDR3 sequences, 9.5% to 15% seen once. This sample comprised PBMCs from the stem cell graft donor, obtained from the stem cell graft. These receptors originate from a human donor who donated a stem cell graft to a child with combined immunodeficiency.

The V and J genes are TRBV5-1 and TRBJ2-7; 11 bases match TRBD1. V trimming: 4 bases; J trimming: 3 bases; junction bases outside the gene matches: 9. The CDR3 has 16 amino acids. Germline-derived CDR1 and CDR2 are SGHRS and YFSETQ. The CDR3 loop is CASSPEGTGGFYEQYF. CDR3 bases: TGCGCCAGCAGCCCCGAAGGGACAGGGGGTTTCTACGAGCAGTACTTC.

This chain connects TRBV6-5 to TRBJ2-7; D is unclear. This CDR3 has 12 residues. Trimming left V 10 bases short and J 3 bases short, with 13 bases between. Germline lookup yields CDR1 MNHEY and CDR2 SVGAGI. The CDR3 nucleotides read TGTGCCACCGGGCCGTCAGACTACGAGCAGTACTTC. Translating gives CATGPSDYEQYF.

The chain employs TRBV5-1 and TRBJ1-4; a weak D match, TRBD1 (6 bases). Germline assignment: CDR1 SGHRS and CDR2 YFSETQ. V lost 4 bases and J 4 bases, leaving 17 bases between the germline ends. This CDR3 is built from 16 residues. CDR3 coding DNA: TGCGCCAGCAGCCCCGGGGGGGGCCTCCATAATGAAAAACTGTTTTTT. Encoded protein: CASSPGGGLHNEKLFF.

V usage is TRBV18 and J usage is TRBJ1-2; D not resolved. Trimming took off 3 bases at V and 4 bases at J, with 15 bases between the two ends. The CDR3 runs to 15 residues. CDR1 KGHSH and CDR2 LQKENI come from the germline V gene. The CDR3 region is CASSPAPGLPYGYTF. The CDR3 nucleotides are TGTGCCAGCTCACCGGCACCTGGACTCCCCTATGGCTACACCTTC.

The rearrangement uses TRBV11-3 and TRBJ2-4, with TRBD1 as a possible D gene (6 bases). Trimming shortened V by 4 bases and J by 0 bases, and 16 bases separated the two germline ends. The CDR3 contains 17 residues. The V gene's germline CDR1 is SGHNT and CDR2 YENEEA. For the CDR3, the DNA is TGTGCCAGCAGCTCCAGAGCAGGGGTACTAGCCAAAAACATTCAGTACTTC. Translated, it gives CASSSRAGVLAKNIQYF. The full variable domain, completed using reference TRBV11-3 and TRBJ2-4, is EAGVVQSPRYKIIEKKQPVAFWCNPISGHNTLYWYLQNLGQGPELLIRYENEEAVDDSQLPKDRFSAERLKGVDSTLKIQPAELGDSAVYLCASSSRAGVLAKNIQYFGAGTRLSVL.

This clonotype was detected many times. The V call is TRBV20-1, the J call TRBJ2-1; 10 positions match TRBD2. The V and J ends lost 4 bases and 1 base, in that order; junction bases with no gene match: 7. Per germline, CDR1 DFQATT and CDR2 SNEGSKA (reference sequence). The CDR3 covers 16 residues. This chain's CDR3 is CSANGAGGFSYNEQFF. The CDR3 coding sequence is TGCAGTGCTAACGGAGCGGGAGGGTTTTCCTACAATGAGCAGTTCTTC.

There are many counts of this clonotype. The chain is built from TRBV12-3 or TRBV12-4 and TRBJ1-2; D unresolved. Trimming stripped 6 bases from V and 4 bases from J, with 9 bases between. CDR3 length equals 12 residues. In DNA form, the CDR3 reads TGTGCCAGCAGAAGGGAGATCTATGGCTACACCTTC. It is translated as CASRREIYGYTF.

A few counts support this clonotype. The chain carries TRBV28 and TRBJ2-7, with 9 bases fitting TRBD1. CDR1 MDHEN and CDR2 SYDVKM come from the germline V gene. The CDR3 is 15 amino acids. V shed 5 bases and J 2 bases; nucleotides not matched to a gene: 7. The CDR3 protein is CASSPRDRVPYEQYF. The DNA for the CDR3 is TGTGCCAGCAGTCCCCGGGACAGGGTTCCCTACGAGCAGTACTTC. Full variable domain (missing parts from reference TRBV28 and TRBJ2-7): DVKVTQSSRYLVKRTGEKVFLECVQDMDHENMFWYRQDPGLGLRLIYFSYDVKMKEKGDIPEGYSVSREKKERFSLILESASTNQTSMYLCASSPRDRVPYEQYFGPGTRLTVT.

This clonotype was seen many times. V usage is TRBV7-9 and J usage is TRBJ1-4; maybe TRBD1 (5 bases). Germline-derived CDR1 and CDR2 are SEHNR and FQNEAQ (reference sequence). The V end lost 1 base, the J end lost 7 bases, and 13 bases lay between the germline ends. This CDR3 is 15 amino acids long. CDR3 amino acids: CASSLVSGTGEKLFF. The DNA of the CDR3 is TGTGCCAGCAGCTTAGTATCCGGGACGGGTGAAAAACTGTTTTTT.

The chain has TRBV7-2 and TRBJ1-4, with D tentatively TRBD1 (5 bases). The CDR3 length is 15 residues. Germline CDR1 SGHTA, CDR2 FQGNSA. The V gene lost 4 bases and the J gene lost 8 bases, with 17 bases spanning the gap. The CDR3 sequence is CASSSRRGPGEKLFF. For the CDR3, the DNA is TGTGCCAGCAGCTCCAGAAGGGGCCCGGGAGAAAAACTGTTTTTT.

The CDR3 sequence is CASSHPGQDEAFF. CDR3 in DNA: TGCGCCAGCAGCCATCCTGGACAAGACGAAGCTTTCTTT. This rearrangement joins TRBV4-1 to TRBJ1-1; D might be TRBD1 (5 bases). The ends were cut back, 3 bases at V and 8 bases at J, with 13 bases in the middle. The CDR3 runs to 13 residues. The germline V gene has CDR1 MGHRA and CDR2 YSYEKL.

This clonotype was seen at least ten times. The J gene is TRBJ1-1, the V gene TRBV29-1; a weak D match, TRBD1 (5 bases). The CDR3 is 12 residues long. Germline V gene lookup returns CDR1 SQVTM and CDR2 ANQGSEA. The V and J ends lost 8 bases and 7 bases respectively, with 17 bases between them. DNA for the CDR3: TGCAGCCCCCGGGACCGACGGGGTGAAGCTTTCTTT. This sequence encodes CSPRDRRGEAFF.

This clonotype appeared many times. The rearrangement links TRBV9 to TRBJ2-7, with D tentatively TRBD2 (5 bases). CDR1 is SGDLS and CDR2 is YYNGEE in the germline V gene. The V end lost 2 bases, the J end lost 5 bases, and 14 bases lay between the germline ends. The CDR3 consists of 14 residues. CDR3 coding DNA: TGTGCCAGCAGCGTCAGTGGGCTCGGGGACGAGCAGTACTTC. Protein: CASSVSGLGDEQYF.

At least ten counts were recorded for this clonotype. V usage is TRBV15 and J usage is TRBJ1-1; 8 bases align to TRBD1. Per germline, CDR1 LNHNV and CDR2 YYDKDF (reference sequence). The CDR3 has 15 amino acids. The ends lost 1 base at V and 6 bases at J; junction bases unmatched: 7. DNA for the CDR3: TGTGCCACCAGCAGAGGCAGGACAGGGAGGGCTGAAGCTTTCTTT. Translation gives CATSRGRTGRAEAFF.

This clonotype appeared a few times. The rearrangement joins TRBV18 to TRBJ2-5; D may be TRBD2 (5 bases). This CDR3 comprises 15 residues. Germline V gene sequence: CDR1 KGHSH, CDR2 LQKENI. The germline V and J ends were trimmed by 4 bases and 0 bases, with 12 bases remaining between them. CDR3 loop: CASSRPGSDQETQYF. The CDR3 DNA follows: TGTGCCAGCTCACGCCCGGGATCAGACCAAGAGACCCAGTACTTC.

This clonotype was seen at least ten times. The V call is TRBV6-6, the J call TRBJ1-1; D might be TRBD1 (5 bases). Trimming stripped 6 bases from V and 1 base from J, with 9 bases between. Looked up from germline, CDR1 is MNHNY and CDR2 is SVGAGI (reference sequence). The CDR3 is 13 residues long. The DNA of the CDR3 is TGTGCCAGCAGCTCCGGGGGGAACACTGAAGCTTTCTTT. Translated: CASSSGGNTEAFF.